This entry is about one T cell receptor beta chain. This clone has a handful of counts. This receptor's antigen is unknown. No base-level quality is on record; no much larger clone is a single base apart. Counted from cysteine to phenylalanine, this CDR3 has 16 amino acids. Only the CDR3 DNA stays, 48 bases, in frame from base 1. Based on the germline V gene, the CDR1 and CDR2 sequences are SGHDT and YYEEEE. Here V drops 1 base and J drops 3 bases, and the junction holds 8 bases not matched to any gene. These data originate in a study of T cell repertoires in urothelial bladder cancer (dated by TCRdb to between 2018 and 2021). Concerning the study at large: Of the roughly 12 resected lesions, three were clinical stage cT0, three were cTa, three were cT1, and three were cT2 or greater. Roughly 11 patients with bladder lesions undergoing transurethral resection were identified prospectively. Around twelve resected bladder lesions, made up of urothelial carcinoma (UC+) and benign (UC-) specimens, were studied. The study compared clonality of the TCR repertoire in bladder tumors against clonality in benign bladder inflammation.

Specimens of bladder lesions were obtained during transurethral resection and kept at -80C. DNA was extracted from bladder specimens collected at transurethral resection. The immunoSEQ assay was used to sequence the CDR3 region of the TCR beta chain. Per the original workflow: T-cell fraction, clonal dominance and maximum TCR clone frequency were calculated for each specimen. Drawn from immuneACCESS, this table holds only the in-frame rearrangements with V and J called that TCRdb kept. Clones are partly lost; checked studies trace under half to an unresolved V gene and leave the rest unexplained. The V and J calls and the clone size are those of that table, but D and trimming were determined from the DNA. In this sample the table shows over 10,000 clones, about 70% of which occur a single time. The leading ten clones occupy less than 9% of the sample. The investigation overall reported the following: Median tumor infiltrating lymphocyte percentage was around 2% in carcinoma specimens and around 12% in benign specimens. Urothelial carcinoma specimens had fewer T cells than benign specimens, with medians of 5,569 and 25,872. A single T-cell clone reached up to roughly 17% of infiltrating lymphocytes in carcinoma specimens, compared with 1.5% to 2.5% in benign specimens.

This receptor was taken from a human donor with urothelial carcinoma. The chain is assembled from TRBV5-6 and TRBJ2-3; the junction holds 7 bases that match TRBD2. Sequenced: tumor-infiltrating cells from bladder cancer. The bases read TGTGCCAGCAGCTTGAGTTCCAGCGGGGCTACAGATACGCAGTATTTT. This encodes CASSLSSSGATDTQYF.